The 5 T cell receptor beta chains below all came from one sample that was sequenced in a study of cytomegalovirus exposure and HLA in healthy donors. This PCR relied on a set of 60 Vbeta primers and 13 Jbeta primers. TCRdb keeps only in-frame clones here, not all; method: immunoSEQ multiplex PCR. In the table there are 150,000 or so clones, roughly 70% of which are singletons. The sample was PBMCs. All receptors derive from a man aged 25 to 40 in good health and CMV-seronegative.

A single count supports this clone. The chain recombines TRBV5-6 with TRBJ1-1, with 7 bases fitting TRBD1. Trimming removed 2 bases from V and 3 bases from J; junction bases left unmatched: 4. Germline-derived CDR1 and CDR2 are SGHDT and YYEEEE. CDR3 length equals 14 residues. CDR3 nucleotide sequence: TGTGCCAGCAGCTTCACAGGGGCGGACACTGAAGCTTTCTTT. This codes for CASSFTGADTEAFF. The full variable domain, its missing parts supplied by reference TRBV5-6 and TRBJ1-1, is DAGVTQSPTHLIKTRGQQVTLRCSPKSGHDTVSWYQQALGQGPQFIFQYYEEEERQRGNFPDRFSGHQFPNYSSELNVNALLLGDSALYLCASSFTGADTEAFFGQGTRLTVV.

The rearrangement uses TRBV5-8 and TRBJ2-5; D perhaps matches TRBD1 (5 bases). The CDR3 covers 14 residues. Trimming pared 0 bases from V and 6 bases from J, leaving 12 bases between. The V gene's germline CDR1 is SGHTS and CDR2 YDEGEE. The CDR3 bases are TGTGCCAGCAGCTTGGGGGGCGACAGTCAGACCCAGTACTTC. This encodes CASSLGGDSQTQYF.

V is TRBV27 and J is TRBJ2-5; D ambiguous. V was trimmed by 5 bases and J by 2 bases, leaving 9 bases between them. Germline CDR1 MNHEY, CDR2 SMNVEV (reference sequence). The CDR3 contains 13 residues. CDR3 region: CASSIDLQETQYF. In DNA, the CDR3 is TGTGCCAGCAGTATAGACTTGCAAGAGACCCAGTACTTC.

The V call is TRBV5-4, the J call TRBJ2-5; 7 positions match TRBD1. J lost 4 bases, V lost 1 base, and 7 bases had no gene match. The length of the CDR3 is 15 residues. The germline CDR1 and CDR2 sequences are SGHNT and YYREEE (reference sequence). In nucleotides, the CDR3 is TGTGCCAGCAGCTTGCGAAGGGGGCAGGGAGAGACCCAGTACTTC. It yields the protein CASSLRRGQGETQYF.

Written as DNA, the CDR3 is TGTGCCAGCAGTTGGCAGAACCTCAACACTGAAGCTTTCTTT. Translation gives CASSWQNLNTEAFF. The chain uses TRBV28 and TRBJ1-1, with D uncertain. V was trimmed by 4 bases and J by 2 bases, leaving 11 bases between them. Per germline, CDR1 MDHEN and CDR2 SYDVKM. This CDR3 spans 14 amino acids.